This entry describes one TCR beta chain. It lacks a known antigen. No much larger clonotype is one base removed from it; base qualities were not supplied. CDR1 and CDR2 are read off the germline V gene (reference sequence) as PRHDT and FYEKMQ. The CDR3, cysteine through phenylalanine, is 12 amino acids long. Solely the CDR3 DNA is kept, with 36 bases framed from the first base. Cut back by 2 bases and 3 bases, the V and J ends lie 5 bases apart. The sample originates from a study of OX40 agonist ivuxolimab in advanced cancers. For the wider study: Ivuxolimab was an agonistic, fully human IgG2 monoclonal antibody directed against OX40 (CD134), a costimulatory receptor. Intravenous ivuxolimab was administered to patients every 2 weeks at six dose levels: 0.01, 0.1, 0.3, 1.5, 3 and 10 mg/kg. Among the roughly 52 dose-escalation patients, around 20 had hepatocellular carcinoma, 15 melanoma, 9 renal cell carcinoma and 9 head and neck cancer. A male proportion of 82.7% and a mean age of approximately 60 years, ranging from 23 to 79, were recorded for the dose-escalation cohort. Patients were allowed to have had prior anti-PD-1, anti-PD-L1 or anti-CTLA-4 therapy, and around 40% of the dose-escalation patients had previously received checkpoint inhibitors. Three dose-escalation patients achieved partial responses, one with hepatocellular carcinoma and two with cutaneous melanoma. Peripheral TCRbeta sequencing aimed to test whether ivuxolimab altered TCR sequence diversity and caused clonal T-cell expansion. The monotherapy dose-escalation portion (N ≈ 50 patients) of the phase I ivuxolimab trial is reported in the paper.

For sequencing of the TCRbeta CDR3 region, genomic DNA was extracted from the sorted cells. The immunoSEQ Assay was used for sequencing of TCRbeta CDR3 regions. Imported from immuneACCESS, the table was reduced by TCRdb to in-frame sequences with V and J called. These copies leave out some clones; in studies compared against another copy, an unresolved V gene accounts for under half, and the cause of the remainder is not known. The sample yields about 70,000 clones; about 94% were counted once. 6.5% to 8.5% of the sample is taken by the ten largest. Overall study results and their limits: Low levels of normalized T-cell clonal expansion were also shown by some nonresponding patients. After ivuxolimab, expanded clones were on average more numerous among CD8+ T cells than among CD4+ T cells. Which antigens the clonally expanded peripheral T cells were specific for was not determined. In partial responders in the 0.1-3.0 mg/kg groups, normalized peripheral clonal expansion was found to be among the lowest, especially among CD8+ T cells. At doses from 0.1 to 3.0 mg/kg, clonal expansion was seen in both CD4+ and CD8+ blood T cells between baseline and week 6.

The trial excluded patients who had a history of autoimmune disease or who were on systemic immunosuppression. Peripheral blood for TCR sequencing was collected from all dose cohorts at baseline, on cycle 4 day 1, and on cycle 7 day 1. The samples were taken from a phase I, first-in-human, multicenter, open-label dose-escalation trial of ivuxolimab. Adults with locally advanced or metastatic head and neck squamous cell, hepatocellular, melanoma or renal cell carcinoma were enrolled in the trial. Before TCR sequencing, CD4+ T cells and CD8+ T cells were sorted from peripheral blood as separate populations.

This receptor was identified in an adult with an advanced solid tumor such as melanoma, head and neck, liver or kidney cancer. In this chain, TRBV13 is recombined with TRBJ2-7, with the identity of the D gene unclear. Source: CD4+ or CD8+ T cells sorted from blood, taken in a trial of the OX40 agonist ivuxolimab. The CDR3 protein sequence reads: CASSLYGYEQYF. The nucleotide sequence is TGTGCCAGCAGCTTATATGGCTACGAGCAGTACTTC.